This T cell receptor (beta chain) was documented in a study of shared clonotypes between healthy human individuals. The CDR3 runs to 14 residues. Germline assignment: CDR1 MNHEY and CDR2 SVGAGI. The V and J ends lost 0 bases and 7 bases respectively, with 10 bases between them. The input for sorted-subset replicate PCRs was roughly 180 ng DNA, tens of thousands of T cell genomes. Generated by immunoSEQ multiplex PCR, the TCRdb table keeps only in-frame clones and is missing some. The profile shows 1.6 million or so clones, roughly 95% of them singletons. The sample comprised naive CD4+ T cells sorted from blood. Subset of the sample: CD45RA+ positively selected. V gene TRBV6-5 combines with J gene TRBJ2-1; D not certain. This clonotype was obtained from a man aged 25-40 years in good health. The CDR3 protein is CASSYSNEDNEQFF. Here the CDR3 DNA reads TGTGCCAGCAGTTACTCGAATGAGGATAATGAGCAGTTCTTC.